The 17 T cell receptor beta chains listed next were all sequenced from one sample in a study of blood T cell repertoires in COVID-19 (dated by TCRdb to 2020 to 2021). Libraries were made using the immunoSEQ multiplex PCR assay. The table was pulled from immuneACCESS by TCRdb, which kept in-frame rearrangements only. Such tables lose some clones; where checked, under half of the loss comes from unresolved V genes, and the rest has no known cause. The sample contains about 160,000 clones, over 85% of them found a single time. The ten largest clonotypes hold about 4.5% of the sample. Sequences were obtained from peripheral blood. The origin of the receptors is a woman aged 45-60 years with acute or convalescent COVID-19.

This chain joins TRBV7-9 and TRBJ1-2; no reliable D call. This CDR3 spans 13 amino acids. Germline values: CDR1 SEHNR, CDR2 FQNEAQ (reference sequence). The germline V and J ends were trimmed by 5 bases and 8 bases, with 15 bases remaining between them. The DNA of the CDR3 is TGTGCCAGCAGCCTTCAACTTTCGGGGGGCTACACCTTC. Translation gives CASSLQLSGGYTF.

The rearrangement uses TRBV7-9 and TRBJ2-7; D unclear. In germline, CDR1 is SEHNR, CDR2 FQNEAQ (reference sequence). V dropped 5 bases and J dropped 5 bases, with 7 bases sitting between them. The CDR3 is 11 amino acids. CDR3 coding DNA: TGTGCCAGCAGCCAAACAGACGAGCAGTACTTC. This gives the protein CASSQTDEQYF. The full variable domain, in which reference TRBV7-9 and TRBJ2-7 provide the parts outside the CDR3, is DTGVSQNPRHKITKRGQNVTFRCDPISEHNRLYWYRQTLGQGPEFLTYFQNEAQLEKSRLLSDRFSAERPKGSFSTLEIQRTEQGDSAMYLCASSQTDEQYFGPGTRLTVT.

The chain carries TRBV2 and TRBJ2-2, with a weak D call TRBD1 (6 bases). CDR1 is SNHLY, CDR2 FYNNEI, per germline. Trimming left V 7 bases short and J 2 bases short, with 14 bases between. There are 15 residues in the CDR3. DNA of the CDR3: TGTGCCAGCACCCGGGACAAAGGAAACACCGGGGAGCTGTTTTTT. Translated, it gives CASTRDKGNTGELFF.

The V gene is TRBV29-1, the J gene TRBJ1-2, with D tentatively TRBD1 (6 bases). The CDR3 sequence is 11 residues long. CDR1 is SQVTM and CDR2 is ANQGSEA in the germline V gene. V was pared by 6 bases and J by 6 bases, with 11 bases between. DNA of the CDR3: TGCAGCGTGGGGGGGGCCAATGGCTACACCTTC. Translating gives CSVGGANGYTF.

CDR3 loop: CATSDAPGQGVGYTF. The CDR3 nucleotides read TGTGCCACCAGTGACGCCCCGGGACAGGGTGTAGGCTACACCTTC. This rearrangement joins TRBV24-1 to TRBJ1-2, with 9 bases lining up with TRBD1. From germline, CDR1 is KGHDR and CDR2 SFDVKD. Trimming cost V 4 bases and J 8 bases; bases outside gene matches: 10. This CDR3 has 15 amino acids.

The chain uses TRBV30 and TRBJ1-5; D might be TRBD1 (5 bases). Trimming shortened V by 1 base and J by 3 bases, and 13 bases separated the two germline ends. Per germline, CDR1 GTSNPN and CDR2 SVGIG (reference sequence). The CDR3 runs 15 residues. The chain's CDR3 is CAWSALQGSNQPQHF. CDR3 DNA: TGTGCCTGGAGTGCCCTCCAGGGTTCCAATCAGCCCCAGCATTTT. Complete variable domain (other parts from reference TRBV30 and TRBJ1-5): SQTIHQWPATLVQPVGSPLSLECTVEGTSNPNLYWYRQAAGRGLQLLFYSVGIGQISSEVPQNLSASRPQDRQFILSSKKLLLSDSGFYLCAWSALQGSNQPQHFGDGTRLSIL.

The CDR3 is CASDRSGSYEQYF. For the CDR3, the DNA is TGTGCCTCCGACAGGTCGGGCTCCTACGAGCAGTACTTC. V usage is TRBV30 and J usage is TRBJ2-7; tentative D call: TRBD1 (6 bases). Trimming shortened V by 7 bases and J by 0 bases, and 13 bases separated the two germline ends. Germline loops: CDR1 GTSNPN, CDR2 SVGIG (reference sequence). The CDR3 runs to 13 residues.

The chain employs TRBV10-2 and TRBJ2-1; 10 positions agree with TRBD1. The CDR3 loop spans 13 amino acids. Trimming removed 4 bases from V and 9 bases from J; junction bases left unmatched: 3. Looked up from germline, CDR1 is WSHSY and CDR2 is SAAADI. CDR3 nucleotide sequence: TGCGCCAGCAGTGTCCGGACAGGGGGTGAGCAGTTCTTC. Translated, it gives CASSVRTGGEQFF.

This clone showed up just once. V usage is TRBV6-5 and J usage is TRBJ1-5; D is undetermined. Deletions cut 10 bases from V and 5 bases from J, with 18 bases between. CDR3 length: 14 residues. Per the germline V gene, CDR1 is MNHEY and CDR2 is SVGAGI. The CDR3 DNA is TGTGCCATCAACTCAAACACCCGGGATCAGCCCCAGCATTTT. Its protein product is CAINSNTRDQPQHF.

This chain connects TRBV28 to TRBJ1-3; unclear D gene. Looked up from germline, CDR1 is MDHEN and CDR2 is SYDVKM. The CDR3 spans 14 residues. Deletions cut 5 bases from V and 4 bases from J, with 12 bases between. The CDR3 nucleotides are TGTGCCAGCAGTCTCGACCGCAGGGGAAACACCATATATTTT. The encoded protein is CASSLDRRGNTIYF.

The gene calls are TRBV7-2 and TRBJ2-1; D is undetermined. The CDR3 has 14 residues. V gave up 2 bases and J gave up 0 bases, with 5 bases separating them. Germline V gene data show CDR1 as SGHTA and CDR2 as FQGNSA. DNA of the CDR3: TGTGCCAGCAGCTTAAGCCCCTCCTACAATGAGCAGTTCTTC. This sequence encodes CASSLSPSYNEQFF.

This rearrangement joins TRBV7-2 to TRBJ2-4; 8 bases agree with TRBD2. The CDR3 consists of 15 residues. Trimming at V came to 5 bases and at J to 5 bases, leaving 8 bases not matched to a gene. CDR1 and CDR2 from the germline V gene are SGHTA and FQGNSA. Written as DNA, the CDR3 is TGTGCCAGCAGCCTCAGCGGGAGCGGCCAAAACATTCAGTACTTC. Its protein product is CASSLSGSGQNIQYF.

There are a few counts of this clone. This rearrangement joins TRBV10-2 to TRBJ1-6; 9 positions agree with TRBD1. Germline V gene lookup returns CDR1 WSHSY and CDR2 SAAADI. This CDR3 region has 14 residues. J was trimmed by 7 bases and V by 6 bases; bases with no gene match: 4. Here the CDR3 reads CASSPGQGNSPLHF. The CDR3 DNA reads TGCGCCAGCAGCCCCGGACAGGGGAATTCACCCCTCCACTTT.

The chain combines TRBV7-8 with TRBJ2-7; D is possibly TRBD1 (5 bases). Germline loops: CDR1 SGHVS, CDR2 FQNEAQ. This CDR3 has 13 amino acids. Trimming took off 7 bases at V and 0 bases at J, with 10 bases between the two ends. The CDR3 DNA sequence: TGTGCCAGCACACAGGCGAGCTCCTACGAGCAGTACTTC. It translates to CASTQASSYEQYF.

The J gene is TRBJ1-1, the V gene TRBV7-9; 9 bases line up with TRBD1. The CDR3 has 16 amino acids. Germline V gene data show CDR1 as SEHNR and CDR2 as FQNEAQ (reference sequence). V dropped 0 bases and J dropped 0; count of bases not matched to a gene: 2. CDR3 sequence (DNA): TGTGCCAGCAGCTTAGCGGGACAGGGAATGAACACTGAAGCTTTCTTT. Translation gives CASSLAGQGMNTEAFF.

J is TRBJ1-1 and V is TRBV25-1; the match to TRBD1 covers 8 bases. J was trimmed by 8 bases and V by 1 base; bases with no gene match: 3. CDR1 and CDR2 from the germline V gene are MGHDK and SYGVNS. The CDR3 sequence is 13 residues long. For the CDR3, the DNA is TGTGCCAGCAGTGAATTGGGGACAGGAGAAGCTTTCTTT. Encoded protein: CASSELGTGEAFF.

J is TRBJ2-1 and V is TRBV7-9; 8 bases are shared with TRBD2. CDR1 and CDR2 from the germline V gene are SEHNR and FQNEAQ (reference sequence). CDR3 length equals 15 residues. Unmatched junction bases numbered 6, after V lost 5 bases and J lost 3 bases. CDR3 in amino acids: CASSRGGDYYNEQFF. The CDR3 DNA reads TGTGCCAGCAGCCGGGGGGGCGACTACTACAATGAGCAGTTCTTC.